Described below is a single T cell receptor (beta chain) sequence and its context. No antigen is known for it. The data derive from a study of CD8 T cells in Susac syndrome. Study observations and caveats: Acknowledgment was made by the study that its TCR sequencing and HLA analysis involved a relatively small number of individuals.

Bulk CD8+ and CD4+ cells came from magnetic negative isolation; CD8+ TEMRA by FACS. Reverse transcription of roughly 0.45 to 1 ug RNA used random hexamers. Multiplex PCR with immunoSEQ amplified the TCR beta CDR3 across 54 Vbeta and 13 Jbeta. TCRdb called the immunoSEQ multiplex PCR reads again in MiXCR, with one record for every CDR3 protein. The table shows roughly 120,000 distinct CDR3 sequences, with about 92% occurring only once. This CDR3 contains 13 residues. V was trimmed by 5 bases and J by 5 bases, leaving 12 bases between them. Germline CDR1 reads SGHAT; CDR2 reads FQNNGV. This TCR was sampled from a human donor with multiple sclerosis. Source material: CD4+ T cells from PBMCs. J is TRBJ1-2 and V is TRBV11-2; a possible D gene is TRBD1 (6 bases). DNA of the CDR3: TGTGCCAGCAGCCCGGCACAGGGATATGGCTACACCTTC. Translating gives CASSPAQGYGYTF.